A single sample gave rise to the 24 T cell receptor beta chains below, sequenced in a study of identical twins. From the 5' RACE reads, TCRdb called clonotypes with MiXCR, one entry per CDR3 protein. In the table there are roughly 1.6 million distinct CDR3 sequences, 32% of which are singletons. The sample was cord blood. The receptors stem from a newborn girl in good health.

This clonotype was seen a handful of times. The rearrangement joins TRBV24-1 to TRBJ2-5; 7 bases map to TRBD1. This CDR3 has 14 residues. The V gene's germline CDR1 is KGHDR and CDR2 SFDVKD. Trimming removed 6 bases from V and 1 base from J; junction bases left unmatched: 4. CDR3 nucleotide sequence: TGTGCCACCAGTAAAAGACAGGGCCAAGAGACCCAGTACTTC. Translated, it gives CATSKRQGQETQYF.

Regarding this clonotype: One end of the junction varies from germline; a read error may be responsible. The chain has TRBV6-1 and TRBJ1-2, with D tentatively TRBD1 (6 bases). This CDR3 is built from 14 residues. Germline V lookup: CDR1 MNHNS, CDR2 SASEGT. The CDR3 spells CASSGGGPYYGHTF. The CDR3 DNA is TGTGCCAGCAGTGGAGGGGGGCCCTACTATGGCCACACCTTC.

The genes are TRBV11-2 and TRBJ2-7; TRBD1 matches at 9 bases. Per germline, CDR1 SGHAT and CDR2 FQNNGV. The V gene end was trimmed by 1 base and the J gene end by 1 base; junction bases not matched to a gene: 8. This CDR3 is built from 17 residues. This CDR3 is CASSLARTGAPSYEQYF. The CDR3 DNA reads TGTGCCAGCAGCTTAGCTAGGACAGGGGCCCCTTCCTACGAGCAGTACTTC. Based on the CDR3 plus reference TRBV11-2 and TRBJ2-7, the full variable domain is EAGVAQSPRYKIIEKRQSVAFWCNPISGHATLYWYQQILGQGPKLLIQFQNNGVVDDSQLPKDRFSAERLKGVDSTLKIQPAKLEDSAVYLCASSLARTGAPSYEQYFGPGTRLTVT.

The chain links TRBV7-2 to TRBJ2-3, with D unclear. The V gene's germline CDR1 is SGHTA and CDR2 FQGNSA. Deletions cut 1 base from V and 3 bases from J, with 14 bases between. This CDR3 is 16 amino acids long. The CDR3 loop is CASSLVGGAVTDTQYF. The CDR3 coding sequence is TGTGCCAGCAGCTTAGTTGGCGGAGCAGTAACAGATACGCAGTATTTT.

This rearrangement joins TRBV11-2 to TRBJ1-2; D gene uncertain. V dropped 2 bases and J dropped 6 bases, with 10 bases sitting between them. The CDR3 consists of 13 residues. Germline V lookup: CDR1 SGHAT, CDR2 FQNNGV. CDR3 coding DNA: TGTGCCAGCAGCTTATTGCGCGGGGATGGCTACACCTTC. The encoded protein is CASSLLRGDGYTF.

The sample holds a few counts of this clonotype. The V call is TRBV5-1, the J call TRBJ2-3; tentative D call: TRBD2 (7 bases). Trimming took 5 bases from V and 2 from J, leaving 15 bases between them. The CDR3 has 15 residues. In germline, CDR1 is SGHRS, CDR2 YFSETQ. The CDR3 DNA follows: TGCGCCAGCAGTTACGGGGGGCTCGACACAGATACGCAGTATTTT. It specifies CASSYGGLDTDTQYF.

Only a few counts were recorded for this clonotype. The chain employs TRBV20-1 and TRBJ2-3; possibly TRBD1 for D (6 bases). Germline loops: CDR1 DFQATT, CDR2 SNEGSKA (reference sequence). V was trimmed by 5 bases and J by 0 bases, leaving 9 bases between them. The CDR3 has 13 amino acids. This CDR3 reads CSAQTGSTDTQYF. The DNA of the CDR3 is TGCAGTGCTCAGACAGGAAGCACAGATACGCAGTATTTT.

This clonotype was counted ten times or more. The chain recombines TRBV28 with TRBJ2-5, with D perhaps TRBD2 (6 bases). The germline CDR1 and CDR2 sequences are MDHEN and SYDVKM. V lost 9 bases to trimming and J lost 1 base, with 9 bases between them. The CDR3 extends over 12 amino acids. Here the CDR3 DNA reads TGTGCCAGTCGGGAGTCCCAAGAGACCCAGTACTTC. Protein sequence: CASRESQETQYF.

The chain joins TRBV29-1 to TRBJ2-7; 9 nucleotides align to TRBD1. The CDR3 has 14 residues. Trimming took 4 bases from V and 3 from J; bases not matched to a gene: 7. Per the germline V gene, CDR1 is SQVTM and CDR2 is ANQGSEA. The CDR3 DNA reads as TGCAGCGTTGTTAGAGACAGGGGGTTCTACGAGCAGTACTTC. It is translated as CSVVRDRGFYEQYF.

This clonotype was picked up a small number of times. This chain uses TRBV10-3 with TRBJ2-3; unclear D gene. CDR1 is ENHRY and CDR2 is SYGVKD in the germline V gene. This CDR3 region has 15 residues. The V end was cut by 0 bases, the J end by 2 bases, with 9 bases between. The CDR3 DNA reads TGTGCCATCAGTGAGTCAGGGCTAGTCACAGATACGCAGTATTTT. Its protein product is CAISESGLVTDTQYF.

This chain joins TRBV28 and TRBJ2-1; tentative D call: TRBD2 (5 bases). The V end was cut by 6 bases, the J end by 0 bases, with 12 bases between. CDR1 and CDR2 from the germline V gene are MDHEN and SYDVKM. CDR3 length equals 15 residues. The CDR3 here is CASRLLAHSYNEQFF. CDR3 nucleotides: TGTGCCAGCAGGCTTCTAGCCCACTCCTACAATGAGCAGTTCTTC.

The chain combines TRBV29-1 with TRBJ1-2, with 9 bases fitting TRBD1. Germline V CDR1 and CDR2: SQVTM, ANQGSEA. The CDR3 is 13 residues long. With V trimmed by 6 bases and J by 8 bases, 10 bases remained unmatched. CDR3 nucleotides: TGCAGCGTGGCGGGACAGGGCCTGGGAGGCTACACCTTC. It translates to CSVAGQGLGGYTF.

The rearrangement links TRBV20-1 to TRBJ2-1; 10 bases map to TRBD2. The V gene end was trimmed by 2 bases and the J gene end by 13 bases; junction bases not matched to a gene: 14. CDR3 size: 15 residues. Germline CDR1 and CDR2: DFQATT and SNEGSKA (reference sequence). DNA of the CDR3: TGCAGTGCTAGATCGAGCGGGAGGGTCTTGGAGACCCAGTTCTTC. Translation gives CSARSSGRVLETQFF.

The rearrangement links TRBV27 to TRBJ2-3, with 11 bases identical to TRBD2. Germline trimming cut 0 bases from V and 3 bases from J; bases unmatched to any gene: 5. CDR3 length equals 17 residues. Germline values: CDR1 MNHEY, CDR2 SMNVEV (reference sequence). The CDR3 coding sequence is TGTGCCAGCAGTTTATCGATGACTAGCGGGGTTACAGATACGCAGTATTTT. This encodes CASSLSMTSGVTDTQYF.

CDR3 region: CSARELGGGQETQYF. Here the CDR3 DNA reads TGCAGTGCTAGAGAGCTTGGAGGAGGGCAAGAGACCCAGTACTTC. The rearrangement links TRBV20-1 to TRBJ2-5; D might be TRBD2 (6 bases). V gave up 0 bases and J gave up 2 bases, with 13 bases separating them. The CDR3 spans 15 residues. Germline assignment: CDR1 DFQATT and CDR2 SNEGSKA (reference sequence).

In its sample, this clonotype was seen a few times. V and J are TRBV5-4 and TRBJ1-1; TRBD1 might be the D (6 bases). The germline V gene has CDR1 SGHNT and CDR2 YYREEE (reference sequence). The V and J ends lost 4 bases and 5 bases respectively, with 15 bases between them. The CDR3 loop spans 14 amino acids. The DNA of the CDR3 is TGTGCCAGCAGCGTACAGGGTAGGAAAACTGAAGCTTTCTTT. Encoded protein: CASSVQGRKTEAFF.

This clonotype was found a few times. CDR3 nucleotides: TGTGCCACCAGCCGCGGGGAGGGATTTCCCTATGGCTACACCTTC. It specifies CATSRGEGFPYGYTF. V and J are TRBV15 and TRBJ1-2, with D unclear. V dropped 5 bases and J dropped 4 bases, with 17 bases sitting between them. CDR1 and CDR2 from the germline V gene are LNHNV and YYDKDF (reference sequence). This CDR3 region has 15 residues.

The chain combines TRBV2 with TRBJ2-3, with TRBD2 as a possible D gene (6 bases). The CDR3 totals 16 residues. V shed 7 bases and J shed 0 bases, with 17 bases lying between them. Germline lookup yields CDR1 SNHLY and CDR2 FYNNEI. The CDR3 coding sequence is TGTGCCAGCACCCTGATCGGGGGTCCTAGCACAGATACGCAGTATTTT. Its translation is CASTLIGGPSTDTQYF.

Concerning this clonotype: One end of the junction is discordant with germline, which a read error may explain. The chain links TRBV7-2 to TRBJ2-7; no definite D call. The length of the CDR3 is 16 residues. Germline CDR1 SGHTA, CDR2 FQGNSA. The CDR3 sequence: CASSPRPQTWTYKQYF. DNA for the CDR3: TGTGCCAGCAGCCCAAGGCCGCAAACTTGGACCTACAAGCAGTACTTC.

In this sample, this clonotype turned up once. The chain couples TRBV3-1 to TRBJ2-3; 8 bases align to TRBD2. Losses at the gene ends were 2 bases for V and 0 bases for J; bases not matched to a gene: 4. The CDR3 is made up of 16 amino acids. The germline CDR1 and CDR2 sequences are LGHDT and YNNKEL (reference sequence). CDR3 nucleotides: TGTGCCAGCAGCCAAAAACTAGCGGTGAGCACAGATACGCAGTATTTT. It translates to CASSQKLAVSTDTQYF.

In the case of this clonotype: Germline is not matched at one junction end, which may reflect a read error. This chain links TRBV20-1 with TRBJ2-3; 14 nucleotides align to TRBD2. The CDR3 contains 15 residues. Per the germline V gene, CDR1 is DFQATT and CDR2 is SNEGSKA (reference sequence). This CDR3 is CSARLTSGRVDTQYF. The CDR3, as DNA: TGCAGTGCTAGACTGACTAGCGGGAGGGTAGATACTCAGTATTTT.

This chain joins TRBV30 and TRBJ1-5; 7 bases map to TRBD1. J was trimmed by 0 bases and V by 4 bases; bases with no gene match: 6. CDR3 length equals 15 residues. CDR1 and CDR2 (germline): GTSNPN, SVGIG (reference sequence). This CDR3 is CAWISGGSSNQPQHF. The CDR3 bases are TGTGCCTGGATCTCAGGGGGTAGTAGCAATCAGCCCCAGCATTTT.

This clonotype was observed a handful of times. The CDR3 DNA follows: TGTGCCAGCAGCTTAGGATTTTTTAGCAATCAGCCCCAGCATTTT. Translated: CASSLGFFSNQPQHF. The chain recombines TRBV7-2 with TRBJ1-5; D uncertain. CDR1 and CDR2 (germline): SGHTA, FQGNSA. The CDR3 runs 15 residues. Trimming removed 1 base from V and 0 bases from J, with 7 bases in between.

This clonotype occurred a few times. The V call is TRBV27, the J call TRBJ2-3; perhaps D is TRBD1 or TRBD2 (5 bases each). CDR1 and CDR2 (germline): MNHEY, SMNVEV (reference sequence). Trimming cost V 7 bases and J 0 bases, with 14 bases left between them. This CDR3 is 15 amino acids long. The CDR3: CASINRGPSTDTQYF. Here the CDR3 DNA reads TGTGCCAGCATAAATCGGGGACCTAGCACAGATACGCAGTATTTT.